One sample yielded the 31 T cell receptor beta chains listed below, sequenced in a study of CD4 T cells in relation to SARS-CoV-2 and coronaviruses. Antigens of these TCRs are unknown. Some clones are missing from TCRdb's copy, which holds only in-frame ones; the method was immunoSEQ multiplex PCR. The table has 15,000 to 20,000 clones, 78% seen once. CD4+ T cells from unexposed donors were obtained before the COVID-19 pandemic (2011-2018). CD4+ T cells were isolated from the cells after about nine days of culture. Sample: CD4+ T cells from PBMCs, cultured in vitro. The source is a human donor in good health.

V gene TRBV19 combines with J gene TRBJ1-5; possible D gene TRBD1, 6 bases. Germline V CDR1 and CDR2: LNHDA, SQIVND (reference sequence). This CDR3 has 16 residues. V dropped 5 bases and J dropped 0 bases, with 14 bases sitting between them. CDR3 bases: TGTGCCAGTAGTCGCGAACAGGGTCATAGCAATCAGCCCCAGCATTTT. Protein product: CASSREQGHSNQPQHF.

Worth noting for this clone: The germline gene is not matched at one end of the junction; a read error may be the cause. Here the CDR3 reads CATSWAGDINEQFF. DNA of the CDR3: TGCGCCACCAGCTGGGCGGGAGACATCAATGAGCAGTTCTTC. The V call is TRBV4-1, the J call TRBJ2-1; 7 nucleotides align to TRBD2. The CDR3 covers 14 residues. The germline V gene encodes CDR1 MGHRA and CDR2 YSYEKL.

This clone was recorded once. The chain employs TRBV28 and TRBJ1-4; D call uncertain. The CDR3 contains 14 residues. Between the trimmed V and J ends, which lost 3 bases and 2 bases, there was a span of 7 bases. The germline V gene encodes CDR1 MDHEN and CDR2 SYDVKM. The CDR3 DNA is TGTGCCAGCAGTTTTGGAACTACTAATGAAAAACTGTTTTTT. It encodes CASSFGTTNEKLFF. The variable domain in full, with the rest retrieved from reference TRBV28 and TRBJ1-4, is DVKVTQSSRYLVKRTGEKVFLECVQDMDHENMFWYRQDPGLGLRLIYFSYDVKMKEKGDIPEGYSVSREKKERFSLILESASTNQTSMYLCASSFGTTNEKLFFGSGTQLSVL.

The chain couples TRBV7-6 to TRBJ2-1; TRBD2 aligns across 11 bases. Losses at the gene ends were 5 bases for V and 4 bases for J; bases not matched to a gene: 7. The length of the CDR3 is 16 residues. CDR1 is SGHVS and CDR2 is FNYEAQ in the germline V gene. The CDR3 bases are TGTGCCAGCAGCGCCATAGCGGGAGGGTTTTACAATGAGCAGTTCTTC. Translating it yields CASSAIAGGFYNEQFF. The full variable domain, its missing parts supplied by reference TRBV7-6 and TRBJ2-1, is GAGVSQSPRYKVTKRGQDVALRCDPISGHVSLYWYRQALGQGPEFLTYFNYEAQQDKSGLPNDRFSAERPEGSISTLTIQRTEQRDSAMYRCASSAIAGGFYNEQFFGPGTRLTVL.

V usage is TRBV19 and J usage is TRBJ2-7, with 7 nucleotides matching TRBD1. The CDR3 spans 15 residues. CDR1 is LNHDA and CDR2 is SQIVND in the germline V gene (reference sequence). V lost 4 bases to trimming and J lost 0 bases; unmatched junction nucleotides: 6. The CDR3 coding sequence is TGTGCCAGTAGTAGACCGGGACAGAGCTCCTACGAGCAGTACTTC. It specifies CASSRPGQSSYEQYF.

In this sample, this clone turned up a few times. As DNA, the CDR3 is TGTGCCAGCAGTTTAAGCGCGGGATATGGCTACACCTTC. It specifies CASSLSAGYGYTF. V gene TRBV27 combines with J gene TRBJ1-2; D gene uncertain. Germline-derived CDR1 and CDR2 are MNHEY and SMNVEV (reference sequence). Trimming removed 2 bases at V and 5 bases at J, with 9 bases between. CDR3 length: 13 residues.

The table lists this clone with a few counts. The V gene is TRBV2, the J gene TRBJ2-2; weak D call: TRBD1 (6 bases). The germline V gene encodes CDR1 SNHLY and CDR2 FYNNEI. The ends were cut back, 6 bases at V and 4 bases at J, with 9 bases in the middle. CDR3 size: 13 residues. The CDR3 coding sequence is TGTGCCAGCAGGCCCAGGGGCACCGGGGAGCTGTTTTTT. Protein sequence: CASRPRGTGELFF.

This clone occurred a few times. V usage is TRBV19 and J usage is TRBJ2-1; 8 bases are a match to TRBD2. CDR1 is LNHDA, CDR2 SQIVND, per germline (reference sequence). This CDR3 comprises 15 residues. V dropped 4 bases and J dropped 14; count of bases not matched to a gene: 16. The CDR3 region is CASSTRTSGESYKFF. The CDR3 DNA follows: TGTGCCAGTAGTACCAGAACTAGCGGAGAATCATACAAGTTCTTC.

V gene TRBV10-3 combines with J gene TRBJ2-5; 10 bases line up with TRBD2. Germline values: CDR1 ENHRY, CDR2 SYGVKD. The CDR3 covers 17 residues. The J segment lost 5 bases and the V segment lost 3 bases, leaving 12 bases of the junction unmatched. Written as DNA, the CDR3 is TGTGCCATCAGTGACCAGACTAGCGGGCCTCCCGGGGAGACCCAGTACTTC. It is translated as CAISDQTSGPPGETQYF.

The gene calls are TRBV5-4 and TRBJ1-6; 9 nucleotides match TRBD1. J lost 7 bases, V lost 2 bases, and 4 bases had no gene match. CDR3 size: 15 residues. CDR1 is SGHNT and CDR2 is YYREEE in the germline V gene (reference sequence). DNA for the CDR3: TGTGCCAGCAGCTTCGGACAGGGGAAAAATTCACCCCTCCACTTT. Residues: CASSFGQGKNSPLHF. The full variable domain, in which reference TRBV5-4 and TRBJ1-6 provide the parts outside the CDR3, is ETGVTQSPTHLIKTRGQQVTLRCSSQSGHNTVSWYQQALGQGPQFIFQYYREEENGRGNFPPRFSGLQFPNYSSELNVNALELDDSALYLCASSFGQGKNSPLHFGNGTRLTVT.

CDR3: CASSSSGTGGNYGYTF. CDR3 nucleotides: TGTGCCAGCAGCTCATCCGGGACAGGGGGAAACTATGGCTACACCTTC. The V and J genes are TRBV5-5 and TRBJ1-2; the match to TRBD1 covers 11 bases. The CDR3 contains 16 residues. The V segment lost 3 bases and the J segment 2 bases; nucleotides outside the gene matches: 6. CDR1 and CDR2 from the germline V gene are SGHKS and YYEKEE (reference sequence).

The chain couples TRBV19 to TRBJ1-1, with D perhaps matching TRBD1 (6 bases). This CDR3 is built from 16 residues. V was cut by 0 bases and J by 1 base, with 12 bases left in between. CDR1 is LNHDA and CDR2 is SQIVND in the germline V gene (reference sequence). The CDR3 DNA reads TGTGCCAGTAGTATAGATCGGCGGGGGGCGAACACTGAAGCTTTCTTT. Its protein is CASSIDRRGANTEAFF.

The CDR3 protein is CASSDSMEKPGELFF. The DNA of the CDR3 is TGTGCCAGCAGTGACTCGATGGAGAAGCCCGGGGAGCTGTTTTTT. The genes are TRBV6-4 and TRBJ2-2, with unresolved D. CDR3 length: 15 residues. V lost 0 bases and J lost 6, with 11 bases in between. Germline V CDR1 and CDR2: MRHNA, SNTAGT.

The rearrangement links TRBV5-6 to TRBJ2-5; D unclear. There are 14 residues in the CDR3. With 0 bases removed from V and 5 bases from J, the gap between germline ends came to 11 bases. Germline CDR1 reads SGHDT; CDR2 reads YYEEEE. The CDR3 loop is CASSLEYVGETQYF. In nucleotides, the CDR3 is TGTGCCAGCAGCTTGGAATATGTGGGGGAGACCCAGTACTTC.

The CDR3 coding sequence is TGTGCCACCTTGCGGTCGGGACACGACTACAATGAGCAGTTCTTC. Protein: CATLRSGHDYNEQFF. The rearrangement joins TRBV3-1 (or the pseudogene TRBV3-2) to TRBJ2-1; a weak D match, TRBD1 (6 bases). The CDR3 has 15 residues. Germline lookup yields CDR1 LGHDT and CDR2 YNNKEL (reference sequence). Trimming pared 10 bases from V and 3 bases from J, leaving 19 bases between.

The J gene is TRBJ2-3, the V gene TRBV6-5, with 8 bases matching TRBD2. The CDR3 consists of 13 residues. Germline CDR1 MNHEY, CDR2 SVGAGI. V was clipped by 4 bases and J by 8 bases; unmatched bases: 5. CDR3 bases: TGTGCCAGCAGTTCGAGCGGGAGTGGTACGCAGTATTTT. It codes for CASSSSGSGTQYF.

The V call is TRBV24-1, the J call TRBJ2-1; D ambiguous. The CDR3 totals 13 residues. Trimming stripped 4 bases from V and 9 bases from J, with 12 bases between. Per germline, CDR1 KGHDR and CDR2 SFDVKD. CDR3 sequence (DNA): TGTGCCACCAGTGACTCGGAGTCGACTGAGCAGTTCTTC. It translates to CATSDSESTEQFF.

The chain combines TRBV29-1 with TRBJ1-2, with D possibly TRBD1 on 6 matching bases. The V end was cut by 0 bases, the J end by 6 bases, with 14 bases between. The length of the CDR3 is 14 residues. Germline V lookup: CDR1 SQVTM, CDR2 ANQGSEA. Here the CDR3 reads CSVEEGGGANGYTF. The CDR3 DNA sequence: TGCAGCGTTGAAGAGGGAGGGGGGGCCAATGGCTACACCTTC. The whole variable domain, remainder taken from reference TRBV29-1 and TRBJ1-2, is SAVISQKPSRDICQRGTSLTIQCQVDSQVTMMFWYRQQPGQSLTLIATANQGSEATYESGFVIDKFPISRPNLTFSTLTVSNMSPEDSSIYLCSVEEGGGANGYTFGSGTRLTVV.

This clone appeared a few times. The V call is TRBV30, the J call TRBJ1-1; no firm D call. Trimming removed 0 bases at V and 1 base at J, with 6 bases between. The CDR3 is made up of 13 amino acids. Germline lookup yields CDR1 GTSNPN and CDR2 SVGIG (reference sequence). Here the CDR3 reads CAWSVRENTEAFF. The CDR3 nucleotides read TGTGCCTGGAGTGTGAGGGAGAACACTGAAGCTTTCTTT.

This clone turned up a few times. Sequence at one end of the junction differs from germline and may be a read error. The CDR3 DNA sequence: TGTGCCAGCAGCAAGAGGACGGTACCGGGACTGCCGTCGTTC. Protein: CASSKRTVPGLPSF. V gene TRBV5-6 combines with J gene TRBJ2-7, with D possibly TRBD2 on 6 matching bases. CDR1 is SGHDT, CDR2 YYEEEE, per germline. The CDR3 is made up of 14 amino acids.

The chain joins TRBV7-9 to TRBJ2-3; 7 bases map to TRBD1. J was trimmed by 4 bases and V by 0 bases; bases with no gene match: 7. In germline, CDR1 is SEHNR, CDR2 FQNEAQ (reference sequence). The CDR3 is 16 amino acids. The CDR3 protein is CASSLAPLGGPDTQYF. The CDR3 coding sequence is TGTGCCAGCAGCTTAGCGCCCCTAGGGGGCCCAGATACGCAGTATTTT.

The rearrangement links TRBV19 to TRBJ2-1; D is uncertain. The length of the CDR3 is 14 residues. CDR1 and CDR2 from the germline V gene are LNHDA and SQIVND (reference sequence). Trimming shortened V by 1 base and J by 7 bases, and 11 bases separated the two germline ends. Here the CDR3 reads CASSIARSGNEQFF. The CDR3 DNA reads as TGTGCCAGTAGTATAGCCAGGTCTGGAAATGAGCAGTTCTTC.

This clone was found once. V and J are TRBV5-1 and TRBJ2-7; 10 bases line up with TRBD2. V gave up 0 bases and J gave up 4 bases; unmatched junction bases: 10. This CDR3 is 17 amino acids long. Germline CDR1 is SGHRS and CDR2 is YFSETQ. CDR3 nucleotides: TGCGCCAGCAGCTTGGCCGTTCGACTAGCGGGTCGGTACGAGCAGTACTTC. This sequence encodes CASSLAVRLAGRYEQYF.

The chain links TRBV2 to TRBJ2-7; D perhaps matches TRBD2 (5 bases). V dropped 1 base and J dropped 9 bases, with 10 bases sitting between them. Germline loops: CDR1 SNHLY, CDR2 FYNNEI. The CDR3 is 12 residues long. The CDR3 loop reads CASSEERLRQYF. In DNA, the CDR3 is TGTGCCAGCAGTGAAGAGCGGTTGAGGCAGTACTTC. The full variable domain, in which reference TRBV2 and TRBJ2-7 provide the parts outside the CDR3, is EPEVTQTPSHQVTQMGQEVILRCVPISNHLYFYWYRQILGQKVEFLVSFYNNEISEKSEIFDDQFSVERPDGSNFTLKIRSTKLEDSAMYFCASSEERLRQYFGPGTRLTVT.

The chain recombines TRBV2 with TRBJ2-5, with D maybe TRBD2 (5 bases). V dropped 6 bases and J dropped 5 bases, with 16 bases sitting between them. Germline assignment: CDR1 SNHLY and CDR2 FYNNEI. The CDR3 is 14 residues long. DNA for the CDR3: TGTGCCAGCAGATTGACACCTTCGGGGGAGACCCAGTACTTC. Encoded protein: CASRLTPSGETQYF.

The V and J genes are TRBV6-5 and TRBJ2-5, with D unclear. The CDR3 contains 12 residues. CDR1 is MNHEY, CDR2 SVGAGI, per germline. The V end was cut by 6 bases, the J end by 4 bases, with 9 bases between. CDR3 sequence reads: CASRLGPETQYF. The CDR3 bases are TGTGCCAGCAGGCTAGGACCAGAGACCCAGTACTTC.

The CDR3 DNA reads TGCGCCAGCTTCGTGGGGACTTCTAGCACAGATACGCAGTATTTT. Translation gives CASFVGTSSTDTQYF. The chain joins TRBV5-1 to TRBJ2-3; D is possibly TRBD2 (6 bases). Germline CDR1 is SGHRS and CDR2 is YFSETQ. This CDR3 has 15 amino acids. The V and J ends lost 7 bases and 0 bases respectively, with 15 bases between them. The full variable domain, in which reference TRBV5-1 and TRBJ2-3 provide the parts outside the CDR3, is KAGVTQTPRYLIKTRGQQVTLSCSPISGHRSVSWYQQTPGQGLQFLFEYFSETQRNKGNFPGRFSGRQFSNSRSEMNVSTLELGDSALYLCASFVGTSSTDTQYFGPGTRLTVL.

CDR3 region: CASSQQGRLTDTQYF. DNA of the CDR3: TGTGCCAGCAGCCAACAAGGGAGACTCACAGATACGCAGTATTTT. The chain joins TRBV3-1 (or the pseudogene TRBV3-2) to TRBJ2-3; D might be TRBD2 (5 bases). Germline CDR1 LGHDT, CDR2 YNNKEL (reference sequence). V lost 2 bases to trimming and J lost 2 bases, with 11 bases between them. There are 15 residues in the CDR3.

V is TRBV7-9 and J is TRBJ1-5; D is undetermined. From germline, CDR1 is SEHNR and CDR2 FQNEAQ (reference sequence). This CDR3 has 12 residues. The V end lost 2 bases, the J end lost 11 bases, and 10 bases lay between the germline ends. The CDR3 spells CASSLTDRAQHF. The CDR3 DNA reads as TGTGCCAGCAGCTTAACGGACCGGGCCCAGCATTTT.

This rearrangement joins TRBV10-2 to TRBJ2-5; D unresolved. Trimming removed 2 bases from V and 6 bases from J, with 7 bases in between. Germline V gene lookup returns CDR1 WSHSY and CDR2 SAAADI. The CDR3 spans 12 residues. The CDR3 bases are TGCGCCAGCAGTGAGCCCGGCCAGACCCAGTACTTC. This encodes CASSEPGQTQYF.

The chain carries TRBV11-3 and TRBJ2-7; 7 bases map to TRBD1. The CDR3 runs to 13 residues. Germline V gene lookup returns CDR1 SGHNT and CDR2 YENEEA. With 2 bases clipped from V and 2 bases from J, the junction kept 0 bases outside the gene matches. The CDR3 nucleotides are TGTGCCAGCAGCTTAACAGGGGCCTACGAGCAGTACTTC. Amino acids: CASSLTGAYEQYF.